This T cell receptor (beta chain) was sequenced for a study of cytomegalovirus exposure and HLA in healthy donors. On this clone itself: Its target is unknown.

Overall study results and limits: CMV serostatus was the sole immune exposure data available.

V was pared by 4 bases and J by 3 bases, with 10 bases of the junction left unmatched. Germline V lookup: CDR1 SGHKS, CDR2 YYEKEE (reference sequence). This CDR3 contains 15 residues. The PCR had 60 Vbeta and 13 Jbeta primers. The table came from immunoSEQ multiplex PCR; TCRdb's copy has only in-frame clones and leaves some out. The sample holds around 170,000 clones; around 86% are singletons and the top ten take around 0.8%. Sequencing used PBMCs. The receptor was isolated from a woman between 18 and 30 years old in good health and CMV-seronegative. The rearrangement uses TRBV5-5 and TRBJ2-7, with 7 positions matching TRBD1. CDR3 in amino acids: CASSAGDSHHYEQYF. The CDR3, as DNA: TGTGCCAGCAGCGCTGGGGACAGCCACCACTACGAGCAGTACTTC.